The next 17 T cell receptor beta chains were all read from a single sample in a study of cytomegalovirus exposure and HLA in healthy donors. The PCR was carried out with 60 Vbeta primers and 13 Jbeta primers. TCRdb's copy holds only in-frame clones and misses some; the assay was immunoSEQ multiplex PCR. The data hold tens of thousands of clones, with 73% observed a single time. The sequencing input was PBMCs. These receptors were obtained from a man aged 50-59 years in good health and CMV-seronegative.

In the case of this clone: At one boundary the junction diverges from the germline segment, which might be a read error. The V and J genes are TRBV7-9 and TRBJ1-2; weak D call: TRBD1 (6 bases). CDR1 is SEHNR and CDR2 is FQNEAQ in the germline V gene (reference sequence). This CDR3 has 12 residues. The CDR3 coding sequence is TGTTCCAGCAGCTTTAGACAGGATGGCTACACCTTC. Protein product: CSSSFRQDGYTF.

In its sample, this clone was seen a few times. The chain links TRBV5-4 to TRBJ2-5, with TRBD1 identical over 7 bases. Germline V lookup: CDR1 SGHNT, CDR2 YYREEE (reference sequence). The V and J ends lost 4 bases and 4 bases, in that order; junction bases with no gene match: 10. This CDR3 has 15 amino acids. CDR3 amino acids: CASSRNRDSGETQYF. The CDR3 DNA sequence: TGTGCCAGCAGCCGAAACCGGGACAGCGGAGAGACCCAGTACTTC.

The chain joins TRBV4-2 to TRBJ1-4, with a weak D call TRBD1 (5 bases). The V end lost 7 bases, the J end lost 6 bases, and 21 bases lay between the germline ends. The germline CDR1 and CDR2 sequences are LGHNA and YNFKEQ. There are 16 residues in the CDR3. CDR3 DNA sequence: TGTGCCAGCACCCCAGGGTCCAGGGATGGGGATGAAAAACTGTTTTTT. It yields the protein CASTPGSRDGDEKLFF.

The V and J genes are TRBV5-1 and TRBJ1-1; D call uncertain. The germline gives CDR1 SGHRS, CDR2 YFSETQ. The CDR3 has 14 amino acids. Trimming took 0 bases from V and 4 from J, leaving 10 bases between them. CDR3 amino acids: CASSLGFGGTEAFF. Written as DNA, the CDR3 is TGCGCCAGCAGCTTGGGGTTTGGCGGCACTGAAGCTTTCTTT.

The rearrangement uses TRBV7-9 and TRBJ2-7; 7 positions agree with TRBD1. The CDR3 covers 13 residues. Germline V gives CDR1 SEHNR, CDR2 FQNEAQ (reference sequence). After removal of 6 bases from V and 3 bases from J, the junction contained 5 bases not matched to a gene. The CDR3 sequence: CASRRAGGYEQYF. The CDR3 bases are TGTGCCAGCAGAAGGGCAGGGGGCTACGAGCAGTACTTC.

The chain recombines TRBV19 with TRBJ1-2, with a possible D match to TRBD1 (5 bases). The CDR3 loop spans 13 amino acids. The V gene lost 7 bases and the J gene lost 2 bases, with 11 bases spanning the gap. Germline V lookup: CDR1 LNHDA, CDR2 SQIVND (reference sequence). CDR3 amino acids: CASTQGWNYGYTF. DNA of the CDR3: TGTGCCAGTACTCAGGGTTGGAACTATGGCTACACCTTC. Filled out from reference TRBV19 and TRBJ1-2, the complete variable domain reads DGGITQSPKYLFRKEGQNVTLSCEQNLNHDAMYWYRQDPGQGLRLIYYSQIVNDFQKGDIAEGYSVSREKKESFPLTVTSAQKNPTAFYLCASTQGWNYGYTFGSGTRLTVV.

The chain uses TRBV30 and TRBJ1-5; 7 bases match TRBD1. CDR3 size: 13 residues. CDR1 and CDR2 from the germline V gene are GTSNPN and SVGIG (reference sequence). The J segment lost 5 bases and the V segment lost 5 bases, leaving 6 bases of the junction unmatched. CDR3 protein: CAWAQGNDQPQHF. The CDR3 DNA reads as TGTGCCTGGGCACAGGGGAACGATCAGCCCCAGCATTTT.

This clone has more than one count but fewer than ten. The chain recombines TRBV5-1 with TRBJ2-7, with 10 bases fitting TRBD1. V was clipped by 2 bases and J by 6 bases; unmatched bases: 5. Germline assignment: CDR1 SGHRS and CDR2 YFSETQ. The CDR3 sequence is 14 residues long. CDR3 sequence reads: CASSFGTGDGEQYF. The CDR3 DNA reads as TGCGCCAGCAGCTTCGGGACAGGGGATGGCGAGCAGTACTTC.

The gene calls are TRBV2 and TRBJ2-5, with D possibly being TRBD1 (6 bases). The germline V gene encodes CDR1 SNHLY and CDR2 FYNNEI. CDR3 length: 13 residues. Deletions cut 6 bases from V and 5 bases from J, with 13 bases between. CDR3 coding DNA: TGTGCCAGCAGCCCCAGGGGCGTCGAGACCCAGTACTTC. It yields the protein CASSPRGVETQYF.

This clone was detected once. The chain couples TRBV9 to TRBJ1-4; D unresolved. Germline values: CDR1 SGDLS, CDR2 YYNGEE. CDR3 length: 15 amino acids. The germline V and J ends were trimmed by 0 bases and 1 base, with 7 bases remaining between them. The CDR3 nucleotides read TGTGCCAGCAGCGTAGCGGTAAGAACTAATGAAAAACTGTTTTTT. It codes for CASSVAVRTNEKLFF.

The chain has TRBV10-3 and TRBJ1-1; D gene ambiguous. V lost 3 bases to trimming and J lost 2 bases, with 7 bases between them. Germline V gives CDR1 ENHRY, CDR2 SYGVKD. CDR3 length: 13 residues. CDR3 coding DNA: TGTGCCATCAGTGATACGGTAAACACTGAAGCTTTCTTT. It codes for CAISDTVNTEAFF.

Note on this clone: The junction shows a germline mismatch at one end, possibly a read error. The V call is TRBV7-9, the J call TRBJ2-3; 12 nucleotides align to TRBD2. Germline lookup yields CDR1 SEHNR and CDR2 FQNEAQ (reference sequence). This CDR3 is built from 16 residues. CDR3 residues: CSSRTLAGGPTDTQYF. CDR3 coding DNA: TGTTCCAGCAGAACTCTAGCGGGGGGGCCCACAGATACGCAGTATTTT.

CDR3 sequence reads: CASSDTGRFMNTEAFF. CDR3 DNA sequence: TGTGCCAGCAGTGATACAGGCCGATTCATGAACACTGAAGCTTTCTTT. The chain carries TRBV2 and TRBJ1-1; D might be TRBD1 (5 bases). The ends were cut back, 3 bases at V and 0 bases at J, with 14 bases in the middle. Germline lookup yields CDR1 SNHLY and CDR2 FYNNEI. The CDR3 covers 16 residues.

CDR3 in amino acids: CASSAEQGWMAHTGELFF. The CDR3 DNA sequence: TGTGCCAGCAGCGCTGAACAGGGGTGGATGGCCCACACCGGGGAGCTGTTTTTT. The chain links TRBV21-1 to TRBJ2-2; TRBD1 is the table's D call, not checked against the DNA. TRBV21-1 is a known pseudogene. This CDR3 is 18 amino acids long.

A note on this clone: A junction boundary mismatches the germline segment, possibly from a read error. The genes are TRBV7-9 and TRBJ2-1, with 9 bases aligning to TRBD2. The germline V gene has CDR1 SEHNR and CDR2 FQNEAQ (reference sequence). The CDR3 totals 17 residues. Here the CDR3 DNA reads TGTTCCAGCAGCCCCAAGTTAGTGCGGGGGGGTTACAATGAGCAGTTCTTC. Protein sequence: CSSSPKLVRGGYNEQFF.

This clone has a handful of counts. The chain has TRBV6-1 and TRBJ2-5; D uncertain. V was cut by 4 bases and J by 2 bases, with 8 bases left in between. The CDR3 extends over 13 amino acids. Per the germline V gene, CDR1 is MNHNS and CDR2 is SASEGT. CDR3 bases: TGTGCCAGCAGTGGCTTAGCTCAAGAGACCCAGTACTTC. Amino acid sequence: CASSGLAQETQYF.

This clone was detected once. The chain joins TRBV7-6 to TRBJ2-7; weak D call: TRBD2 (5 bases). V was pared by 8 bases and J by 0 bases, with 11 bases between. The CDR3 spans 13 residues. From germline, CDR1 is SGHVS and CDR2 FNYEAQ. CDR3 amino acids: CASQETSSYEQYF. The CDR3, as DNA: TGTGCCAGCCAGGAAACTAGCTCCTACGAGCAGTACTTC.